Below, 14 T cell receptor beta chains from the same sample are listed, as sequenced in a study of OX40 agonist ivuxolimab in advanced cancers. Sequencing was performed with immunoSEQ multiplex PCR; in TCRdb, only in-frame clones are kept and a portion is missing. The data show about 93,000 clones, nearly 90% seen once. This specimen consisted of CD4+ or CD8+ T cells sorted from blood, obtained in a trial of the OX40 agonist ivuxolimab. The receptors originated from an adult with an advanced solid tumor such as melanoma, head and neck, liver or kidney cancer.

This chain connects TRBV9 to TRBJ1-4, with D possibly matching TRBD1 (6 bases). The CDR3 contains 15 residues. Germline CDR1 reads SGDLS; CDR2 reads YYNGEE. V lost 4 bases and J lost 6, with 16 bases in between. This CDR3 reads CASSLTGRGDEKLFF. In nucleotides, the CDR3 is TGTGCCAGCAGCCTAACAGGGCGGGGAGATGAAAAACTGTTTTTT.

This chain links TRBV27 with TRBJ1-3; TRBD1 might be the D (6 bases). CDR1 and CDR2 (germline): MNHEY, SMNVEV (reference sequence). The ends were cut back, 3 bases at V and 0 bases at J, with 9 bases in the middle. The CDR3 sequence is 15 residues long. The CDR3 reads CASSFKGVSGNTIYF. DNA of the CDR3: TGTGCCAGCAGTTTCAAGGGGGTCTCTGGAAACACCATATATTTT.

The genes are TRBV5-6 and TRBJ2-7; a possible D gene is TRBD1 (5 bases). The CDR3 totals 15 residues. The ends were cut back, 4 bases at V and 7 bases at J, with 21 bases in the middle. The germline gives CDR1 SGHDT, CDR2 YYEEEE. CDR3 DNA sequence: TGTGCCAGCAGCGGCAAACAGGCATCTACGTGGGAGCAGTACTTC. Residues: CASSGKQASTWEQYF.

The V call is TRBV27, the J call TRBJ1-1; 8 bases are shared with TRBD1. Germline V gene data show CDR1 as MNHEY and CDR2 as SMNVEV (reference sequence). Trimming removed 5 bases from V and 2 bases from J; junction bases left unmatched: 7. The CDR3 loop spans 15 amino acids. CDR3 DNA: TGTGCCAGCAGTCAGACAGGGGCGCCCAACACTGAAGCTTTCTTT. This sequence encodes CASSQTGAPNTEAFF.

This rearrangement joins TRBV7-2 to TRBJ1-1; no firm D call. The CDR3 runs 13 residues. Trimming removed 2 bases from V and 4 bases from J, with 8 bases in between. The germline CDR1 and CDR2 sequences are SGHTA and FQGNSA. CDR3 coding DNA: TGTGCCAGCAGCTTAAGTAAGGGCACTGAAGCTTTCTTT. Translating it yields CASSLSKGTEAFF.

The V gene is TRBV5-6, the J gene TRBJ2-7; 8 bases are shared with TRBD2. This CDR3 has 15 amino acids. From germline, CDR1 is SGHDT and CDR2 YYEEEE. V gave up 4 bases and J gave up 3 bases; unmatched junction bases: 9. CDR3 loop: CASSVGTGGIYEQYF. The CDR3 DNA reads TGTGCCAGCAGCGTCGGGACGGGAGGGATCTACGAGCAGTACTTC. The full variable domain, rest sourced from reference TRBV5-6 and TRBJ2-7, is DAGVTQSPTHLIKTRGQQVTLRCSPKSGHDTVSWYQQALGQGPQFIFQYYEEEERQRGNFPDRFSGHQFPNYSSELNVNALLLGDSALYLCASSVGTGGIYEQYFGPGTRLTVT.

J is TRBJ1-5 and V is TRBV6-6; D ambiguous. The ends were cut back, 4 bases at V and 5 bases at J, with 3 bases in the middle. Germline values: CDR1 MNHNY, CDR2 SVGAGI (reference sequence). CDR3 length: 11 residues. The CDR3: CASSSDQPQHF. The CDR3 DNA is TGTGCCAGCAGTTCTGATCAGCCCCAGCATTTT.

Notes on this clone: Other DNA sequences in this sample translate to the same CDR3. This chain links TRBV6-5 with TRBJ1-1; no reliable D call. V lost 6 bases to trimming and J lost 2 bases, with 10 bases between them. The CDR3 sequence is 13 residues long. CDR1 is MNHEY, CDR2 SVGAGI, per germline. CDR3 nucleotides: TGTGCCAGCAGAATGGACGGAAACACTGAAGCTTTCTTT. Translated: CASRMDGNTEAFF.

V gene TRBV5-1 combines with J gene TRBJ1-4; no firm D call. CDR1 is SGHRS, CDR2 YFSETQ, per germline. Trimming removed 5 bases at V and 8 bases at J, with 13 bases between. CDR3 length: 13 residues. The CDR3 is CASSLGFREKLFF. CDR3 DNA: TGCGCCAGCAGTCTAGGTTTCAGGGAAAAACTGTTTTTT.

The chain employs TRBV5-1 and TRBJ2-3; perhaps TRBD1 as D (6 bases). The CDR3 is made up of 15 amino acids. Germline V gene lookup returns CDR1 SGHRS and CDR2 YFSETQ. V lost 0 bases, J lost 4 bases, and 12 bases lay in between. The DNA for the CDR3 is TGCGCCAGCAGCTTGGTAGGCAGGGGACCAGATACGCAGTATTTT. It is translated as CASSLVGRGPDTQYF.

V gene TRBV5-1 combines with J gene TRBJ1-3, with TRBD1 as a possible D gene (5 bases). CDR1 SGHRS and CDR2 YFSETQ come from the germline V gene. The CDR3 covers 15 residues. The germline V and J ends were trimmed by 0 bases and 0 bases, with 7 bases remaining between them. The CDR3 loop is CASSLGQYSGNTIYF. CDR3 sequence (DNA): TGCGCCAGCAGCTTGGGACAGTACTCTGGAAACACCATATATTTT. Together with reference TRBV5-1 and TRBJ1-3, the CDR3 gives the full variable domain: KAGVTQTPRYLIKTRGQQVTLSCSPISGHRSVSWYQQTPGQGLQFLFEYFSETQRNKGNFPGRFSGRQFSNSRSEMNVSTLELGDSALYLCASSLGQYSGNTIYFGEGSWLTVV.

V usage is TRBV6-1 and J usage is TRBJ2-7; D is ambiguous. V was clipped by 0 bases and J by 1 base, with 7 bases between them. The CDR3 extends over 14 amino acids. Germline V gene data show CDR1 as MNHNS and CDR2 as SASEGT. The CDR3 DNA reads TGTGCCAGCAGTGAAGCGGCCGGGTCCTACGAGCAGTACTTC. It codes for CASSEAAGSYEQYF.

V and J are TRBV7-2 and TRBJ2-3; 7 nucleotides align to TRBD1. CDR1 and CDR2 from the germline V gene are SGHTA and FQGNSA. This CDR3 spans 13 amino acids. The V and J ends lost 6 bases and 6 bases, in that order; junction bases with no gene match: 6. The CDR3 is CASSLGQADTQYF. The DNA of the CDR3 is TGTGCCAGCAGTCTCGGACAGGCGGATACGCAGTATTTT.

This clone was recorded once. The chain has TRBV28 and TRBJ2-1, with TRBD1 matching 9 bases. Germline trimming cut 3 bases from V and 4 bases from J; bases unmatched to any gene: 7. The CDR3 sequence is 16 residues long. Looked up from germline, CDR1 is MDHEN and CDR2 is SYDVKM. For the CDR3, the DNA is TGTGCCAGCAGTTTGGGAGGACAGGGGCGATACAATGAGCAGTTCTTC. Its translation is CASSLGGQGRYNEQFF. Full variable domain (outside the CDR3, taken from reference TRBV28 and TRBJ2-1): DVKVTQSSRYLVKRTGEKVFLECVQDMDHENMFWYRQDPGLGLRLIYFSYDVKMKEKGDIPEGYSVSREKKERFSLILESASTNQTSMYLCASSLGGQGRYNEQFFGPGTRLTVL.